These 7 T cell receptor beta chains were sequenced from one sample in a study of blood T cell repertoires in COVID-19. Profiling relied on immunoSEQ multiplex PCR, and the TCRdb table lists in-frame clones only, not all of them. The sample contains 200,000 or so clones, approximately 84% of which appear only once. The specimen was peripheral blood. The receptors were gathered from a woman aged 30 to 39 who had recovered from COVID-19.

This chain uses TRBV10-3 with TRBJ1-1, with TRBD1 as a possible D gene (6 bases). The CDR3 consists of 14 residues. Germline V gene sequence: CDR1 ENHRY, CDR2 SYGVKD. The V and J ends lost 3 bases and 7 bases respectively, with 15 bases between them. The CDR3 DNA reads TGTGCCATCAGTGATTCCCGACAGGTTCGTGAAGCTTTCTTT. Translation: CAISDSRQVREAFF.

V and J are TRBV10-1 and TRBJ2-5, with 12 bases fitting TRBD1. Germline V CDR1 and CDR2: WNHNN, SYGVQD (reference sequence). The CDR3 totals 14 residues. Unmatched junction bases numbered 6, after V lost 8 bases and J lost 5 bases. For the CDR3, the DNA is TGCGCCAGCCGACCGGGACAGGGGGCTGAGACCCAGTACTTC. Translating it yields CASRPGQGAETQYF.

The J gene is TRBJ1-5, the V gene TRBV2; the match to TRBD1 covers 12 bases. V shed 4 bases, J shed 6 bases, and the junction held 4 bases outside the gene matches. From germline, CDR1 is SNHLY and CDR2 FYNNEI. This CDR3 region has 15 residues. CDR3 sequence reads: CASSVGTGGFQPQHF. For the CDR3, the DNA is TGTGCCAGCAGTGTGGGGACAGGGGGCTTTCAGCCCCAGCATTTT. The whole variable domain, filled in from reference TRBV2 and TRBJ1-5, reads EPEVTQTPSHQVTQMGQEVILRCVPISNHLYFYWYRQILGQKVEFLVSFYNNEISEKSEIFDDQFSVERPDGSNFTLKIRSTKLEDSAMYFCASSVGTGGFQPQHFGDGTRLSIL.

A remark on this clone: The junction departs from the called germline gene at one end, perhaps through a read error. The gene calls are TRBV19 and TRBJ2-7, with D maybe TRBD1 (6 bases). CDR1 and CDR2 from the germline V gene are LNHDA and SQIVND (reference sequence). This CDR3 contains 16 residues. For the CDR3, the DNA is TGTGCCAGTAGCATAGACCTCGGGACAAGGTTGTACGAGCAGTACTTC. It is translated as CASSIDLGTRLYEQYF.

The chain couples TRBV25-1 to TRBJ2-7, with D possibly being TRBD1 (5 bases). Trimming removed 4 bases at V and 1 base at J, with 14 bases between. The CDR3 covers 15 residues. The germline gives CDR1 MGHDK, CDR2 SYGVNS. CDR3 in DNA: TGTGCCAGCAGTGGGGGCCAGACTGTATCCTACGAGCAGTACTTC. Residues: CASSGGQTVSYEQYF.

This sequence joins TRBV6-6 and TRBJ1-2; D is unresolved. Trimming took 7 bases from V and 8 from J, leaving 17 bases between them. Germline-derived CDR1 and CDR2 are MNHNY and SVGAGI (reference sequence). The CDR3 contains 13 residues. The CDR3 reads CASTPTFIYGYTF. CDR3 DNA: TGTGCCAGCACCCCTACCTTCATATACGGCTACACCTTC.

The chain combines TRBV9 with TRBJ2-7; 7 bases align to TRBD2. The junction had 9 bases not matched to a gene; V was cut back by 3 bases and J by 0 bases. Germline-derived CDR1 and CDR2 are SGDLS and YYNGEE. This CDR3 spans 16 amino acids. CDR3 bases: TGTGCCAGCAGCGCAGGCATAGGACTAGGCTCCTACGAGCAGTACTTC. This translates into CASSAGIGLGSYEQYF.